This T cell receptor beta chain emerged from a study of blood T cell repertoires in COVID-19. As for the study in general: There were acute and convalescent COVID-19 samples, and they came from the United States, Italy and Spain. T cells, B-cell-depleted T cells, or PBMCs provided the cDNA or gDNA that served as material.

V was pared by 6 bases and J by 5 bases, with 1 base of the junction left unmatched. The length of the CDR3 is 12 residues. CDR1 MNHEY and CDR2 SVGAGI come from the germline V gene. Methods used by the authors: Researchers report that nucleated cell counts were estimated from reference gene primer amplification. Sequenced by immunoSEQ multiplex PCR; TCRdb stores in-frame clones only, minus some. V and J calls and clone size follow that table, whereas D and trimming were derived from the DNA. In the table there are about 89,000 clones, about 77% of which are singletons. This rearrangement joins TRBV6-5 to TRBJ1-2; the match to TRBD1 covers 9 bases. This clonotype originated in a man between 65 and 79 years old with COVID-19, enrolled during active disease. The sequencing input was peripheral blood. The CDR3 region is CASRDRGYGYTF. The CDR3 DNA sequence: TGTGCCAGCAGGGACAGGGGTTATGGCTACACCTTC.